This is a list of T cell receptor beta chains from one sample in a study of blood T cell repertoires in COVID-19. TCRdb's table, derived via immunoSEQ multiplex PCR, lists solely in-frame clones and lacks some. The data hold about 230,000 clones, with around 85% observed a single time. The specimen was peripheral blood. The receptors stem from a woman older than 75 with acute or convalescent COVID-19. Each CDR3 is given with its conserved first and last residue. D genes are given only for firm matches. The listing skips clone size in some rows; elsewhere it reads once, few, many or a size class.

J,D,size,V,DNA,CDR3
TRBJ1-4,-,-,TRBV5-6,TGTGCCAGCAGCTGGGGGGGCTTAAACCGGCCAAATGAAAAACTGTTTTTT,CASSWGGLNRPNEKLFF
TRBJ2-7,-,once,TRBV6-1,TGTGCCAGCAGTGCAGCACACAGGGGGGGGTCCTACGAGCAGTACTTC,CASSAAHRGGSYEQYF
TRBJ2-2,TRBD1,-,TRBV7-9,TGTGCCAGCAGATTTTCGGTAGGGGGCAACACCGGGGAGCTGTTTTTT,CASRFSVGGNTGELFF
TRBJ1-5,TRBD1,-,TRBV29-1,TGCAGCGTAGCTACCGGGACAGGGAATCAGCCCCAGCATTTT,CSVATGTGNQPQHF
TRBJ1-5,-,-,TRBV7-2,TGTGCCAGCAGCTTAGAGTCTATTCAGCCCCAGCATTTT,CASSLESIQPQHF
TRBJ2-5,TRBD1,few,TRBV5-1,TGCGCCAGCAGCTTGGGACAGACAGGGGGTCAAAAGACCCAGTACTTC,CASSLGQTGGQKTQYF
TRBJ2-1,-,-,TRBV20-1,TGCAGTGCTAGTCCCATCAGGGATAATGAGCAGTTCTTC,CSASPIRDNEQFF
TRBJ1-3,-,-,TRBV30,TGTGCCTGGAGTGTAGGCGGGAGCTCTGGAAACACCATATATTTT,CAWSVGGSSGNTIYF
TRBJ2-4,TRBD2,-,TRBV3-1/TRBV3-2,TGTGCCAGCAGCCTAACTAGCGGGGGGGCGAGAAGTAGAGACAAAAACATTCAGTACTTC,CASSLTSGGARSRDKNIQYF
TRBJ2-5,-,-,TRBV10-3,TGTGCCATCAGTGAGTCTGCAGAGAGAGGGGAGACCCAGTACTTC,CAISESAERGETQYF
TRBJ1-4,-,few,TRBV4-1,TGCGCCAGCAGCACCGGGACGGGGGAAAAAAAACTGTTTTTT,CASSTGTGEKKLFF
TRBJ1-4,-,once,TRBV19,TGTGCCAGTAGCCAGGGAAGGTCCGATGAAAAACTGTTTTTT,CASSQGRSDEKLFF
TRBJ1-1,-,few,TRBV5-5,TGTGCCAGCAGCTTGGGAGGGAACACTGAAGCTTTCTTT,CASSLGGNTEAFF
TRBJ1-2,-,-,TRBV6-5,TGTGCCAGCAGTCACGGGGGTGATGGCTACACCTTC,CASSHGGDGYTF
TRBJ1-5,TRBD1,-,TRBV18,TGTGCCAGCTCATCGGACAGGATCAATCAGCCCCAGCATTTT,CASSSDRINQPQHF
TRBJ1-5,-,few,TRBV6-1,TGTGCCAGCAGTGAAGGCAGGGTAAGCAATCAGCCCCAGCATTTT,CASSEGRVSNQPQHF
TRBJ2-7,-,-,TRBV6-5,TGTGCCAGCAGTTACGATTTACCCTCCGGCGAGCAGTACTTC,CASSYDLPSGEQYF
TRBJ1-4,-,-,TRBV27,TGTGCCAGCAATGAGGCTTCAACTAATGAAAAACTGTTTTTT,CASNEASTNEKLFF
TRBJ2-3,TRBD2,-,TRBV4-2,TGTGCCAGCAGCCTCCTTAGCGGGAGCACAGATACGCAGTATTTT,CASSLLSGSTDTQYF
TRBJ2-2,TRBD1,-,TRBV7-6,TGTGCCAGCAGCTCGTCGGGACAGGGCGCGTCCACCGGGGAGCTGTTTTTT,CASSSSGQGASTGELFF
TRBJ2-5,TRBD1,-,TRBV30,TGTGCCTGGAGTATGCCGAGGACAGGGGTCCAAGAGACCCAGTACTTC,CAWSMPRTGVQETQYF
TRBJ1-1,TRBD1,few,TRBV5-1,TGCGCCAGTAGCCAAGGGGGCGGGGACGACACTGAAGCTTTCTTT,CASSQGGGDDTEAFF
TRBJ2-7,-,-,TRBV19,TGTGCCAGTAGTAATCAGGGTAGGGGCGAGCAGTACTTC,CASSNQGRGEQYF
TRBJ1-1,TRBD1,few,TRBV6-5,TGTGCCAGCAGTTACGCCGGACAGGGATCGAACACTGAAGCTTTCTTT,CASSYAGQGSNTEAFF
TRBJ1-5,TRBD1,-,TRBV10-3,TGTGCCATCAGTGAGGCCCGACAGGGGGAGGATCAGCCCCAGCATTTT,CAISEARQGEDQPQHF
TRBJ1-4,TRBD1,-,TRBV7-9,TGTGCCAGCAGCTTAGAGGCAGGGGGCGATGAAAAACTGTTTTTT,CASSLEAGGDEKLFF
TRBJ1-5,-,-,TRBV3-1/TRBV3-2,TGTGCCAGCAGCCAAGGTTTCGGGGGACCTCAGCCCCAGCATTTT,CASSQGFGGPQPQHF
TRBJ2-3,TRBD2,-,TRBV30,TGTGCCTGGAGTGCGGGACTAGCGGGAGGCATCGGGTCAGATACGCAGTATTTT,CAWSAGLAGGIGSDTQYF
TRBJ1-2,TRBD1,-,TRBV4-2,TGTGCCAGCAGCCAGAAGACAGGGGGCGGATATGGCTACACCTTC,CASSQKTGGGYGYTF
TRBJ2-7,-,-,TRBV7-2,TGTGCCAGCAGCCTTAGCTCCTACGAGCAGTACTTC,CASSLSSYEQYF
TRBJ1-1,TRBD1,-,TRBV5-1,TGCGCCAGCAGCTCGGGACAGCCGAACACTGAAGCTTTCTTT,CASSSGQPNTEAFF
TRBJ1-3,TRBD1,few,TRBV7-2,TGTGCCAGCAGCAGTTCAGGGGGAGCTGGAAACACCATATATTTT,CASSSSGGAGNTIYF
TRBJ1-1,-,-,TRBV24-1,TGTGCCACCAGTGACCGGACAGTGTCTGCTGAAGCTTTCTTT,CATSDRTVSAEAFF
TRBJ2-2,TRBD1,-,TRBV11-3,TGTGCCAGCAGCTTAACGCAGGGGGCGGCCGGGGAGCTGTTTTTT,CASSLTQGAAGELFF
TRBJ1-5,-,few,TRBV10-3,TGTGCCATCAGTGAGTCGACGGGCAGGTTAGGAGGAAGAATGGATCAGCCCCAGCATTTT,CAISESTGRLGGRMDQPQHF
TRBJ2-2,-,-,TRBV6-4,TGTGCCAGCAGTGACTCTTATAGCCTTAACACCGGGGAGCTGTTTTTT,CASSDSYSLNTGELFF
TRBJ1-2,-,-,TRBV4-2,TGTGCCAGCAGCCAAGAACGGCAGGACTACTATGGCTACACCTTC,CASSQERQDYYGYTF
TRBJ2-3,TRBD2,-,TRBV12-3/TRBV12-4,TGTGCCAGCAGGCTAGCGGGAAATACGCAGTATTTT,CASRLAGNTQYF
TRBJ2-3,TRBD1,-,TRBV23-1,TGCGCCAGAGACGTCAACAGGGGGCCCTGCCCGACAGATACGCAGTATTTT,CARDVNRGPCPTDTQYF
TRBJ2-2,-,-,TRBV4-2,TGTGCCAGCAGCCAAGTTGTAGCGGCGAACACCGGGGAGCTGTTTTTT,CASSQVVAANTGELFF
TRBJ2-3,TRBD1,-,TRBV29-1,TGCAGCGCGGCGGGACAGGCCCGTGATACGCAGTATTTT,CSAAGQARDTQYF
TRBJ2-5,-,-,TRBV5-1,TGCGCCAGCAGCTTCCGGGAATGGCGTCGAGAGACCCAGTACTTC,CASSFREWRRETQYF